The 20 T cell receptor beta chains presented below share a single source sample, sequenced in a study of early T cells in non-severe SARS-CoV-2 infection. TCRdb fed the 5' RACE reads into MiXCR, producing one record per CDR3 protein. Among over 25,000 distinct CDR3 sequences, around 6% were seen once, and the ten largest hold 13%. Sample: whole blood. The receptors were gathered from an adult who was a healthcare worker with PCR-confirmed SARS-CoV-2 infection or an uninfected control (not recorded which).

There are many counts of this clonotype. The chain couples TRBV4-3 to TRBJ2-3; TRBD2 aligns across 8 bases. The CDR3 loop spans 16 amino acids. Trimming cost V 0 bases and J 4 bases; bases outside gene matches: 6. CDR1 and CDR2 from the germline V gene are LGHNA and YSLEER. This CDR3 is CASSQEVRGGSDTQYF. The CDR3 bases are TGCGCCAGCAGCCAAGAAGTTCGGGGGGGATCAGATACGCAGTATTTT.

The table lists this clonotype with a few counts. The chain recombines TRBV4-3 with TRBJ1-1; D is undetermined. Germline V gives CDR1 LGHNA, CDR2 YSLEER. V shed 4 bases and J shed 7 bases, with 10 bases lying between them. CDR3 length: 12 residues. CDR3 region: CASSPGASEAFF. CDR3 sequence (DNA): TGCGCCAGCAGCCCAGGCGCCAGTGAAGCTTTCTTT.

This clonotype was found a few times. The J gene is TRBJ2-7, the V gene TRBV7-8; D is unclear. CDR1 and CDR2 (germline): SGHVS, FQNEAQ. Trimming cost V 5 bases and J 2 bases, with 10 bases left between them. This CDR3 has 13 amino acids. CDR3 region: CASSGTSTYEQYF. DNA of the CDR3: TGTGCCAGCAGCGGAACATCTACCTACGAGCAGTACTTC.

This clonotype has ten or more counts. The chain carries TRBV7-6 and TRBJ1-2; 8 bases align to TRBD1. V shed 5 bases and J 6 bases; nucleotides not matched to a gene: 5. The germline CDR1 and CDR2 sequences are SGHVS and FNYEAQ. The CDR3 is made up of 13 amino acids. The CDR3 protein is CASSAQGANGYTF. The CDR3 bases are TGTGCCAGCAGCGCCCAGGGGGCGAATGGCTACACCTTC.

The rearrangement joins TRBV6-5 to TRBJ2-7; 7 bases align to TRBD1. CDR1 and CDR2 (germline): MNHEY, SVGAGI. V shed 2 bases, J shed 3 bases, and the junction held 4 bases outside the gene matches. This CDR3 is 14 amino acids long. In DNA, the CDR3 is TGTGCCAGCAGTTACAGTCAGGGGGTCTACGAGCAGTACTTC. Its protein is CASSYSQGVYEQYF.

This clonotype has ten or more counts. The chain is built from TRBV5-1 and TRBJ2-2; D could derive from TRBD1 or TRBD2 (6 bases each). The V and J ends lost 5 bases and 3 bases respectively, with 29 bases between them. Germline CDR1 and CDR2: SGHRS and YFSETQ. The CDR3 loop spans 20 amino acids. The CDR3, as DNA: TGCGCCAGCAGGCTTGATTGGTTACAGGGCCCGCGGGATTACACCGGGGAGCTGTTTTTT. It encodes CASRLDWLQGPRDYTGELFF.

This clonotype appeared a few times. This sequence joins TRBV12-3 or TRBV12-4 and TRBJ2-7, with D perhaps TRBD1 or TRBD2 (5 bases each). This CDR3 is 13 amino acids long. Deletions cut 6 bases from V and 3 bases from J, with 12 bases between. The CDR3 nucleotides read TGTGCCAGCAGCACGATGGGGGTCTACGAGCAGTACTTC. Translating it yields CASSTMGVYEQYF.

This clonotype was counted ten times or more. The chain employs TRBV21-1 and TRBJ2-7. TRBV21-1 is marked as a pseudogene. The CDR3 covers 13 residues. The DNA for the CDR3 is TGTGCCAGCAGCAAAGACAACTCCTACGAGCAGTACTTC. Translation: CASSKDNSYEQYF.

This clonotype was counted ten times or more. This chain links TRBV5-4 with TRBJ2-3, with D perhaps TRBD1 or TRBD2 (5 bases each). CDR1 and CDR2 (germline): SGHNT, YYREEE (reference sequence). This CDR3 spans 16 amino acids. Trimming removed 4 bases at V and 1 base at J, with 16 bases between. This CDR3 is CASSPTGARGTDTQYF. In DNA, the CDR3 is TGTGCCAGCAGCCCAACCGGGGCCCGCGGCACAGATACGCAGTATTTT.

This clonotype was found many times. The chain combines TRBV12-3 or TRBV12-4 with TRBJ1-3; D unclear. V lost 5 bases and J 8 bases, leaving 7 bases between the germline ends. This CDR3 is 11 amino acids long. CDR3 nucleotides: TGTGCCAGCAGTCCGGGATACACCATATATTTT. It yields the protein CASSPGYTIYF.

At least ten counts were recorded for this clonotype. CDR3 in amino acids: CASSLAGARENTF. As DNA, the CDR3 is TGTGCCAGCAGCCTCGCCGGGGCCCGAGAAAACACCTTC. The chain has TRBV5-4 and TRBJ1-2, with D perhaps matching TRBD1 (5 bases). Trimming shortened V by 4 bases and J by 12 bases, and 19 bases separated the two germline ends. The CDR3 consists of 13 residues. The germline V gene encodes CDR1 SGHNT and CDR2 YYREEE (reference sequence). Filled out from reference TRBV5-4 and TRBJ1-2, the complete variable domain reads ETGVTQSPTHLIKTRGQQVTLRCSSQSGHNTVSWYQQALGQGPQFIFQYYREEENGRGNFPPRFSGLQFPNYSSELNVNALELDDSALYLCASSLAGARENTFGSGTRLTVV.

This clonotype was counted at least ten times. V is TRBV10-3 and J is TRBJ2-1, with no clear D. The germline V gene has CDR1 ENHRY and CDR2 SYGVKD. The CDR3 totals 12 residues. Trimming cost V 8 bases and J 4 bases, with 9 bases left between them. The CDR3 is CAIGEEYNEQFF. The CDR3 DNA sequence: TGTGCCATCGGCGAAGAGTACAATGAGCAGTTCTTC.

A few counts support this clonotype. This chain connects TRBV18 to TRBJ1-6, with TRBD1 matching over 7 bases. The CDR3 is 13 amino acids. Per the germline V gene, CDR1 is KGHSH and CDR2 is LQKENI. V shed 8 bases and J 7 bases; nucleotides not matched to a gene: 5. In DNA, the CDR3 is TGTGCCAGCCAAGGACAGGAGAATTCACCCCTCCACTTT. Its protein product is CASQGQENSPLHF.

This clonotype was recorded many times. The J gene is TRBJ2-7, the V gene TRBV18; weak D call: TRBD2 (6 bases). CDR3 length: 13 amino acids. V dropped 6 bases and J dropped 3 bases, with 12 bases sitting between them. Germline CDR1 is KGHSH and CDR2 is LQKENI. CDR3 in amino acids: CASSPDGGYEQYF. The CDR3 DNA follows: TGTGCCAGCTCGCCAGACGGGGGCTACGAGCAGTACTTC.

In this sample, this clonotype turned up a few times. This chain links TRBV5-1 with TRBJ2-7; D gene uncertain. Per germline, CDR1 SGHRS and CDR2 YFSETQ. Trimming took off 0 bases at V and 7 bases at J, with 8 bases between the two ends. This CDR3 region has 12 residues. CDR3 in DNA: TGCGCCAGCAGCTTGGGGGTCGGGGAGCAGTACTTC. It encodes CASSLGVGEQYF.

The chain is built from TRBV7-3 and TRBJ1-1; the D is unclear. Germline-derived CDR1 and CDR2 are SGHTA and FQGTGA. Trimming took off 5 bases at V and 2 bases at J, with 9 bases between the two ends. The CDR3 consists of 13 residues. The CDR3 loop is CASSAFTNTEAFF. For the CDR3, the DNA is TGTGCCAGCAGCGCCTTTACTAACACTGAAGCTTTCTTT. Complete variable domain (other parts from reference TRBV7-3 and TRBJ1-1): GAGVSQTPSNKVTEKGKYVELRCDPISGHTALYWYRQSLGQGPEFLIYFQGTGAADDSGLPNDRFFAVRPEGSVSTLKIQRTERGDSAVYLCASSAFTNTEAFFGQGTRLTVV.

This clonotype was detected ten times or more. The chain combines TRBV2 with TRBJ2-7; D is undetermined. CDR3 length equals 14 residues. The ends were cut back, 2 bases at V and 1 base at J, with 9 bases in the middle. Germline lookup yields CDR1 SNHLY and CDR2 FYNNEI. The CDR3 sequence: CASSELAKSYEQYF. The CDR3 DNA reads TGTGCCAGCAGTGAACTGGCCAAATCCTACGAGCAGTACTTC.

The sample holds many counts of this clonotype. V usage is TRBV20-1 and J usage is TRBJ2-1; 16 bases fit TRBD2. This CDR3 is 19 amino acids long. Per germline, CDR1 DFQATT and CDR2 SNEGSKA (reference sequence). The junction had 11 bases not matched to a gene; V was cut back by 5 bases and J by 1 base. In nucleotides, the CDR3 is TGCAGTGCTCTATCTTACGGGACTAGCGGGGGGGCTTCCTACAATGAGCAGTTCTTC. Its translation: CSALSYGTSGGASYNEQFF.

This clonotype was counted only a few times. The chain has TRBV19 and TRBJ2-3; D possibly corresponds to TRBD1 (5 bases). The V gene lost 5 bases and the J gene lost 1 base, with 10 bases spanning the gap. Germline V gene lookup returns CDR1 LNHDA and CDR2 SQIVND (reference sequence). The CDR3 is 14 residues long. Written as DNA, the CDR3 is TGTGCCAGTAGTTCCAGGGTTGGCACAGATACGCAGTATTTT. This codes for CASSSRVGTDTQYF.

The chain is built from TRBV6-5 and TRBJ2-4, with D perhaps being TRBD1 or TRBD2 (5 bases each). The V and J ends lost 0 bases and 5 bases respectively, with 20 bases between them. The CDR3 is 18 amino acids. The germline V gene encodes CDR1 MNHEY and CDR2 SVGAGI. CDR3 amino acids: CASSYSRRMGPVQNIQYF. The CDR3 bases are TGTGCCAGCAGTTACTCGAGGAGAATGGGACCAGTCCAAAACATTCAGTACTTC.